This paragraph reports one T cell receptor (beta chain). Antigen: not known. V lost 5 bases to trimming and J lost 2 bases, with 15 bases between them. The germline gives CDR1 DFQATT, CDR2 SNEGSKA (reference sequence). This CDR3 region has 14 residues. These data belong to a study of glioma-infiltrating T cells. Overall study: Sequencing aimed for roughly 4.5- to 11-fold coverage of some 1.1 million peripheral T cells. Study findings and constraints: Tissue-blood divergence was below expectation in non-neoplastic patients, above in gliomas.

TCR alpha and beta CDR3 regions were amplified from RNA using iRepertoire nested multiplex PCR. One-step reverse transcription and amplification started from about 100-400 ng of tissue mRNA or PBMC total RNA. TCRdb passed the multiplex PCR reads through MiXCR, listing each CDR3 protein once. The table has around 390,000 distinct CDR3 sequences, 41% seen once; the top ten hold more than 10%. The clonotype comes from a human donor with low-grade glioma or glioblastoma, undergoing nonglioma brain surgery, or in good health (not recorded which). The chain uses TRBV20-1 and TRBJ1-1; D gene unclear. The material sequenced was glioma tissue, nonneoplastic brain tissue, or PBMCs (not recorded which). CDR3: CSAPSRVSNTEAFF. The CDR3 region has the DNA TGCAGTGCTCCAAGTAGGGTTTCTAACACTGAAGCTTTCTTT.